This T cell receptor beta chain was observed in a study of Ad26.COV2.S vaccination and SARS-CoV-2 variants (dated by TCRdb to the early 2020s). The study in broad terms: Donors in the vaccine arm were drawn from COV1001, a phase I-IIa trial of Ad26.COV2.S in healthy adults that was multicentre, randomized, double-blind and placebo-controlled. Ad26.COV2.S was administered intramuscularly at a dose of 5x10^10 or 1x10^11 viral particles, either as one shot or as two shots given 56 days apart. TCRbeta repertoire sequencing served as the tool for gauging how specific and how broad the SARS-CoV-2-reactive T cell receptors were following Ad26.COV2.S vaccination. The TCR-sequenced set comprised approximately 30 samples: some 19 Ad26.COV2.S vaccine recipients, 5 placebo recipients and 8 SARS-CoV-2 convalescent individuals. Trial participants were randomized into five groups of five: low-dose or high-dose Ad26.COV2.S given once or twice, or placebo on both occasions. Investigators did not know the trial group allocation while performing experiments and assessing outcomes.

Overall study outcomes, separate from this receptor: It was noted by the authors that total T cell responses may have been underestimated by the TCR breadth and depth analyses. The study lacked the statistical power to compare responses across vaccine doses or regimens. After vaccination, substantial breadth of spike-specific CD8+ and CD4+ T cell responses was reported. Vaccine and placebo recipients had comparable non-spike TCR breadth, which fits with the vaccine containing only spike. Higher spike-specific TCR breadth was observed in Ad26.COV2.S recipients than in placebo recipients (P = 0.0014).

From the cysteine up to the phenylalanine, the CDR3 has a length of 13 residues. The only DNA kept is the CDR3, 39 bases in frame from the first base. CDR1 and CDR2 are drawn from the germline V gene: MNHEY, SVGAGI. V lost 4 bases and J lost 8 bases, and the count of bases not matched to a germline gene is 4. TCRbeta CDR3 regions were sequenced with the immunoSEQ Assay. After extraction, genomic DNA underwent amplification by bias-controlled multiplex PCR, followed by high-throughput sequencing. The paper's data handling went like this. To quantify the absolute abundance of every unique TCRbeta CDR3 region, sequences were collapsed and filtered. T cell fraction was estimated by normalization of TCRbeta template counts to usable DNA, with usable DNA being measured through amplification of reference genes present in all nucleated cells. Repertoire TCRs were annotated as SARS-CoV-2-specific by exact matching of V gene, CDR3 amino acid sequence and J gene to a known reactive TCR set. The reference SARS-CoV-2 TCR set came from MIRA and was filtered for enrichment in COVID-19-positive ImmuneCODE repertoires, removing public or cross-reactive TCRs. Drawing on the MIRA antigens, annotated TCRs were analysed further at the level of specific ORF or position within ORF. Depth was the summed frequency of annotated unique rearrangements, while breadth was defined as annotated unique rearrangements over total unique productive rearrangements. Two-sided Wilcoxon rank-sum tests were applied when comparing TCR breadth between groups. TCRdb stores this immuneACCESS table with in-frame sequences only. Part of the clones is absent; in the studies checked, under half of the shortfall reflects unresolved V genes, and no reason is known for the rest. The V and J calls and the clone size are those of that table, but D and trimming were determined from the DNA. For this sample there are more than 250,000 clones; about 89% appear just once. The top ten clonotypes cover about 3.1% of the sample.

A note on this clone: Its antigen target is currently unknown. Nothing much larger sits one base from this clone, and base qualities are not available.

This specimen's treatment or condition label, per the study, means: 15 to 20 received Ad26.COV2.S at low or high dose, single or two shots; 5 received placebo; per-sample allocation not given. Repertoires of vaccine and placebo recipients were sequenced from samples collected on day 63 after the first injection. Cohort 1b enrolled around 23 adults aged 18-55 years at a single site in Boston, USA, between 29 July and 7 August 2020. As a vaccine, Ad26.COV2.S was a replication-incompetent adenovirus type 26 vector that expressed a prefusion-stabilized SARS-CoV-2 spike protein derived from the original Wuhan strain.

The chain joins TRBV6-5 to TRBJ1-2, and 10 junctional nucleotides match TRBD1. The starting material was peripheral blood, obtained in a trial of Ad26.COV2.S vaccine versus placebo. The TCR sequence derives from a person aged 18-65 years who received the Ad26.COV2.S COVID-19 vaccine or a placebo. The base sequence is TGTGCCAGCAGTTCGACAGGGGGCCACGGCTACACCTTC. The encoded protein is CASSSTGGHGYTF.